The T cell receptor (beta chain) under discussion was sequenced for a study of cytomegalovirus exposure and HLA in healthy donors. Study-level findings and limits: The sole available immune exposure information was CMV serostatus. Later on, a genetic analysis was performed. It linked a missense variant in DCLRE1C with V- and J-gene trimming of TCR beta.

13 Jbeta primers and 60 Vbeta primers were used for the PCR. Data came from immunoSEQ multiplex PCR; TCRdb stores just in-frame clones and leaves some out. The sample lists 95,000 to 110,000 clones, over 70% occurring once. This CDR3 contains 17 residues. The V and J ends lost 3 bases and 2 bases, in that order; junction bases with no gene match: 12. The V gene's germline CDR1 is MGHRA and CDR2 YSYEKL. A note on this clone: Antigen: not known.

The source is a man younger than 45 in good health and CMV-seronegative. Sequencing was carried out using PBMCs. This chain connects TRBV4-1 to TRBJ2-7; 8 bases agree with TRBD2. CDR3 DNA sequence: TGCGCCAGCAGCCAGACCCGAACTAGCGGAGAACCCTACGAGCAGTACTTC. Its translation is CASSQTRTSGEPYEQYF.